The clone carrying this T cell receptor beta chain was observed many times. What it binds is unknown. The data derive from a study of breast tumors, draining lymph nodes, adjacent tissues. Axillary draining lymph nodes of breast cancer patients supplied the node samples. The CDR3 runs to 14 residues. V lost 5 bases, J lost 1 base, and 11 bases lay in between. Germline V lookup: CDR1 SEHNR, CDR2 FQNEAQ (reference sequence). MiXCR was run by TCRdb on the multiplex PCR reads, yielding one entry per CDR3 protein. Here the sample spans 85,000 to 120,000 distinct CDR3 sequences, approximately 28% being singletons. Broader study findings: Data fit most tumor T cells coming from lymph node, expanding in tumor. Tumor T cell lymph node origin was a supported hypothesis, not proven. Tumors had less TCR diversity than lymph nodes, more than nontumor tissue. Tumor and nontumor repertoires were significantly more similar in luminal-like than in basal-like breast cancer.

V is TRBV7-9 and J is TRBJ1-1; possibly TRBD1 for D (5 bases). The TCR originated in a female donor with breast cancer. Some clones in this sample may be carry-over from other donors' samples. The specimen was axillary lymph node tissue. The CDR3 DNA is TGTGCCAGCAGCGCGGGACCTCGGAACACTGAAGCTTTCTTT. Translating it yields CASSAGPRNTEAFF.